Each of the 2 T cell receptor beta chains below was sequenced from the same sample in a study of blood T cell repertoires in COVID-19. Libraries were prepared by immunoSEQ multiplex PCR; TCRdb keeps only in-frame clonotypes and omits some of them. The table includes 250,000 or so clones, approximately 85% detected once. Sequenced input: PBMCs or T cells enriched from blood (not recorded which). The receptors were sampled from a woman in her 50s who had recovered from COVID-19.

This chain connects TRBV6-5 to TRBJ1-1; 11 bases fit TRBD1. Losses at the gene ends were 4 bases for V and 10 bases for J; bases not matched to a gene: 2. The CDR3 is 12 residues long. Germline V gives CDR1 MNHEY, CDR2 SVGAGI. The CDR3 DNA reads TGTGCCAGCAGTTGGGGACAGGGGGGAGCTTTCTTT. Its protein product is CASSWGQGGAFF.

This clone has just a few counts. The rearrangement joins TRBV19 to TRBJ1-2; D is ambiguous. V dropped 6 bases and J dropped 6 bases, with 11 bases sitting between them. There are 12 residues in the CDR3. Germline V CDR1 and CDR2: LNHDA, SQIVND (reference sequence). CDR3: CASRPGPDGYTF. DNA of the CDR3: TGTGCCAGTAGGCCAGGTCCCGATGGCTACACCTTC.